The 27 T cell receptor beta chains in this list originate from one sample, sequenced in a study of T cells after yellow fever vaccination. In TCRdb, the 5' RACE reads were re-called with MiXCR into one record per CDR3 protein. This table holds more than 65,000 distinct CDR3 sequences, approximately 5% found once. The sample consisted of CD4+ T cells sorted from PBMCs, taken roughly 15 days after the first yellow fever vaccination. The receptors were gathered from a man between 18 and 35 years old who received the YFV17D yellow fever vaccine.

Many counts were recorded for this clonotype. The V gene is TRBV7-6, the J gene TRBJ2-3; TRBD2 matches 8 bases. V lost 7 bases and J lost 6; bases outside the gene matches: 15. The CDR3 is 16 amino acids. Germline V gene sequence: CDR1 SGHVS, CDR2 FNYEAQ. CDR3 in DNA: TGTGCCAGCACCCCTATAGCGGGGCGACGGGAGGATACGCAGTATTTT. It specifies CASTPIAGRREDTQYF.

The sample holds many counts of this clonotype. The chain has TRBV4-1 and TRBJ2-2, with D hard to call. The CDR3 has 14 residues. The germline V and J ends were trimmed by 4 bases and 6 bases, with 12 bases remaining between them. Germline V lookup: CDR1 MGHRA, CDR2 YSYEKL. CDR3 sequence: CASSLPTSSGELFF. In DNA form, the CDR3 reads TGCGCCAGCAGCCTCCCGACATCGTCCGGGGAGCTGTTTTTT.

This clonotype came up many times. The CDR3 coding sequence is TGTGCCAGCAGTGGTTTTGAGCGGGGCACCTACGAGCAGTACGTC. This codes for CASSGFERGTYEQYV. The chain joins TRBV2 to TRBJ2-7; TRBD2 matches 7 bases. The V gene end was trimmed by 4 bases and the J gene end by 2 bases; junction bases not matched to a gene: 8. The V gene's germline CDR1 is SNHLY and CDR2 FYNNEI. This CDR3 is 15 amino acids long.

This clonotype was seen repeatedly, ten times or more. The rearrangement uses TRBV18 and TRBJ2-1; 11 bases line up with TRBD2. CDR1 KGHSH and CDR2 LQKENI come from the germline V gene. CDR3 size: 15 residues. V lost 2 bases to trimming and J lost 8 bases; unmatched junction nucleotides: 5. For the CDR3, the DNA is TGTGCCAGCTCACCAAGTAGCGGGGGGGCCGATGAGCAGTTCTTC. Translation gives CASSPSSGGADEQFF.

At least ten counts were recorded for this clonotype. The chain employs TRBV11-2 and TRBJ2-5, with D perhaps matching TRBD1 or TRBD2 (5 bases each). Germline CDR1 SGHAT, CDR2 FQNNGV. The V end lost 3 bases, the J end lost 1 base, and 18 bases lay between the germline ends. CDR3 length: 17 residues. The CDR3 loop is CASSFSPGRFPQETQYF. The CDR3 DNA is TGTGCCAGCAGCTTCAGTCCGGGGCGGTTCCCCCAAGAGACCCAGTACTTC. Full variable domain (remainder filled in from reference TRBV11-2 and TRBJ2-5): EAGVAQSPRYKIIEKRQSVAFWCNPISGHATLYWYQQILGQGPKLLIQFQNNGVVDDSQLPKDRFSAERLKGVDSTLKIQPAKLEDSAVYLCASSFSPGRFPQETQYFGPGTRLLVL.

This clonotype was picked up many times. The rearrangement joins TRBV5-1 to TRBJ1-6; possibly TRBD1 for D (6 bases). CDR3 length equals 13 residues. Germline lookup yields CDR1 SGHRS and CDR2 YFSETQ. V was shortened by 3 bases and J by 7 bases, with 8 bases between the two germline ends. Written as DNA, the CDR3 is TGCGCCAGCAGCTCTCAGGGGAATTCACCCCTCCACTTT. It yields the protein CASSSQGNSPLHF.

Note on this clonotype: A much more abundant neighbour one base away suggests this may be a read error. V is TRBV4-3 and J is TRBJ1-5; D is uncertain. CDR3 length: 15 residues. V dropped 0 bases and J dropped 7 bases, with 13 bases sitting between them. Germline lookup yields CDR1 LGHNA and CDR2 YSLEER. CDR3 sequence reads: CASSQEREGQQPQHF. CDR3 nucleotides: TGCGCCAGCAGCCAAGAACGGGAGGGCCAGCAGCCCCAGCATTTT.

This clonotype appeared many times. This chain joins TRBV5-1 and TRBJ1-4; D is ambiguous. V shed 0 bases and J shed 12 bases, with 15 bases lying between them. The germline gives CDR1 SGHRS, CDR2 YFSETQ. CDR3 length equals 14 residues. CDR3 residues: CASSLDGVPFELFF. CDR3 sequence (DNA): TGCGCCAGCAGCTTGGACGGAGTCCCGTTCGAACTGTTTTTT.

At least ten counts were recorded for this clonotype. This chain joins TRBV10-3 and TRBJ1-4; no firm D call. The germline CDR1 and CDR2 sequences are ENHRY and SYGVKD. Trimming cost V 4 bases and J 8 bases, with 17 bases left between them. The CDR3 totals 15 residues. The CDR3 sequence is CAISARGDRGEKLFF. The CDR3 bases are TGTGCCATCAGTGCACGTGGAGATCGAGGCGAAAAACTGTTTTTT.

This clonotype was seen at least ten times. This chain links TRBV2 with TRBJ2-7, with D possibly being TRBD1 (6 bases). The length of the CDR3 is 13 residues. V lost 11 bases and J lost 1, with 15 bases in between. Germline V lookup: CDR1 SNHLY, CDR2 FYNNEI. The CDR3 sequence is CAGAIGQSYEQYF. CDR3 coding DNA: TGTGCCGGGGCCATCGGACAGTCCTACGAGCAGTACTTC.

This clonotype was counted many times. The CDR3: CSAKTGTLYNEQFF. Written as DNA, the CDR3 is TGCAGCGCAAAAACCGGGACACTTTACAATGAGCAGTTCTTC. The chain joins TRBV29-1 to TRBJ2-1; tentative D call: TRBD1 (6 bases). This CDR3 is 14 amino acids long. In germline, CDR1 is SQVTM, CDR2 ANQGSEA. V was clipped by 7 bases and J by 4 bases, with 17 bases between them.

This clonotype was observed at least ten times. This sequence joins TRBV4-1 and TRBJ2-3, with 9 bases fitting TRBD2. Per germline, CDR1 MGHRA and CDR2 YSYEKL. CDR3 length: 16 residues. V lost 4 bases to trimming and J lost 5 bases; unmatched junction nucleotides: 10. CDR3 amino acids: CASSPRLAGDQDTQYF. The CDR3 bases are TGCGCCAGCAGCCCCCGATTAGCGGGGGATCAAGATACGCAGTATTTT.

This clonotype appeared many times. This chain uses TRBV7-2 with TRBJ1-2, with 10 bases matching TRBD1. V dropped 1 base and J dropped 6; count of bases not matched to a gene: 11. From germline, CDR1 is SGHTA and CDR2 FQGNSA. CDR3 length: 17 residues. The DNA of the CDR3 is TGTGCCAGCAGCTTAGGGGGACAGGGGTTAAAGAAGCATGGCTACACCTTC. Its protein product is CASSLGGQGLKKHGYTF.

This clonotype was counted at least ten times. V usage is TRBV7-6 and J usage is TRBJ1-5; 8 bases agree with TRBD1. CDR1 is SGHVS, CDR2 FNYEAQ, per germline. The CDR3 has 13 amino acids. V shed 5 bases and J 5 bases; nucleotides not matched to a gene: 2. The CDR3 loop reads CASSQQGDQPQHF. The CDR3 DNA reads TGTGCCAGCAGCCAACAGGGGGATCAGCCCCAGCATTTT.

This clonotype was recorded at least ten times. The V gene is TRBV18, the J gene TRBJ2-7; 9 bases are shared with TRBD1. CDR1 and CDR2 (germline): KGHSH, LQKENI. This CDR3 spans 15 amino acids. Losses at the gene ends were 5 bases for V and 0 bases for J; bases not matched to a gene: 5. For the CDR3, the DNA is TGTGCCAGCTCAAAGGGACAGGGATTCTCCTACGAGCAGTACTTC. This codes for CASSKGQGFSYEQYF.

Many counts were recorded for this clonotype. CDR3 DNA sequence: TGTGCCAGCAGCCATTGGGACCCCCGGGGGGAGCAGTACTTC. Translated: CASSHWDPRGEQYF. The rearrangement uses TRBV5-6 and TRBJ2-7; D possibly corresponds to TRBD2 (6 bases). V lost 4 bases and J lost 7, with 18 bases in between. Germline V CDR1 and CDR2: SGHDT, YYEEEE. The CDR3 is 14 residues long.

This clonotype was observed many times. CDR3 in amino acids: CASSLEGGQYSYEQYF. The CDR3 DNA reads TGTGCCAGCAGCTTGGAGGGGGGCCAGTACTCCTACGAGCAGTACTTC. The chain couples TRBV5-5 to TRBJ2-7, with D possibly called TRBD1 or TRBD2 (6 bases each). CDR3 size: 16 residues. V gave up 0 bases and J gave up 0 bases, with 13 bases separating them. Germline V gene data show CDR1 as SGHKS and CDR2 as YYEKEE (reference sequence).

This clonotype was seen ten or more times. The J gene is TRBJ2-1, the V gene TRBV7-2, with D possibly matching TRBD2 (6 bases). Germline CDR1 reads SGHTA; CDR2 reads FQGNSA. The CDR3 runs to 16 residues. Trimming took 5 bases from V and 0 from J, leaving 14 bases between them. The CDR3 DNA is TGTGCCAGCAGCACACCCCGGGGGAGCTCCTACAATGAGCAGTTCTTC. It yields the protein CASSTPRGSSYNEQFF.

The sample holds many counts of this clonotype. This chain connects TRBV6-5 to TRBJ2-5; TRBD1 is a possible D gene (6 bases). The V gene's germline CDR1 is MNHEY and CDR2 SVGAGI. The CDR3 length is 13 residues. V lost 6 bases to trimming and J lost 4 bases, with 12 bases between them. CDR3 loop: CASRSGQSETQYF. The CDR3, as DNA: TGTGCCAGCAGATCAGGACAGTCAGAGACCCAGTACTTC.

The chain carries TRBV5-1 and TRBJ2-5; D is uncertain. Germline V lookup: CDR1 SGHRS, CDR2 YFSETQ. The CDR3 loop spans 13 amino acids. With 9 bases removed from V and 3 bases from J, the gap between germline ends came to 15 bases. The CDR3 bases are TGCGCCACCCGAAGACAAAGTGAAGAGACCCAGTACTTC. Translation: CATRRQSEETQYF.

This clonotype was picked up many times. The chain employs TRBV5-1 and TRBJ2-3; tentatively, D is TRBD2 (7 bases). The length of the CDR3 is 17 residues. Germline V CDR1 and CDR2: SGHRS, YFSETQ. Trimming removed 0 bases at V and 4 bases at J, with 18 bases between. The CDR3, as DNA: TGCGCCAGCAGCTTGGTCCAGGGTGCGGGGGCCCCAGATACGCAGTATTTT. It translates to CASSLVQGAGAPDTQYF.

This clonotype has a count of ten or more. The V and J genes are TRBV30 and TRBJ2-3; 10 bases line up with TRBD2. CDR1 is GTSNPN, CDR2 SVGIG, per germline (reference sequence). The V segment lost 2 bases and the J segment 3 bases; nucleotides outside the gene matches: 8. This CDR3 has 16 residues. As DNA, the CDR3 is TGTGCCTGGAGTCGAGGAGCGGGGGGGTTAACAGATACGCAGTATTTT. Encoded protein: CAWSRGAGGLTDTQYF.

This clonotype was counted ten times or more. The rearrangement joins TRBV7-2 to TRBJ1-5; unclear D gene. The CDR3 spans 13 residues. The germline V and J ends were trimmed by 0 bases and 5 bases, with 5 bases remaining between them. Germline V gene lookup returns CDR1 SGHTA and CDR2 FQGNSA. The CDR3 nucleotides are TGTGCCAGCAGCTTAGCGCCGGATCAGCCCCAGCATTTT. Protein sequence: CASSLAPDQPQHF.

This clonotype was observed many times. This sequence joins TRBV5-1 and TRBJ2-1; D tentatively reads TRBD1 or TRBD2 (6 bases each). Trimming pared 5 bases from V and 12 bases from J, leaving 18 bases between. This CDR3 contains 13 residues. Germline lookup yields CDR1 SGHRS and CDR2 YFSETQ. The CDR3 nucleotides read TGCGCCAGCAGGACCGGGACCGGAGGGGGGCAGTTCTTC. Amino acid sequence: CASRTGTGGGQFF. The whole variable domain, filled in from reference TRBV5-1 and TRBJ2-1, reads KAGVTQTPRYLIKTRGQQVTLSCSPISGHRSVSWYQQTPGQGLQFLFEYFSETQRNKGNFPGRFSGRQFSNSRSEMNVSTLELGDSALYLCASRTGTGGGQFFGPGTRLTVL.

There are many counts of this clonotype. The V gene is TRBV3-1, the J gene TRBJ1-2; D gene unclear. The CDR3 runs to 14 residues. Trimming removed 4 bases at V and 3 bases at J, with 12 bases between. The germline CDR1 and CDR2 sequences are LGHDT and YNNKEL (reference sequence). The CDR3 protein is CASSRREVDYGYTF. The CDR3, as DNA: TGTGCCAGCAGCCGCCGAGAGGTAGACTATGGCTACACCTTC.

This clonotype was found many times. The genes are TRBV5-6 and TRBJ1-1, with D unclear. This CDR3 contains 12 residues. The V end lost 1 base, the J end lost 3 bases, and 4 bases lay between the germline ends. Germline CDR1 is SGHDT and CDR2 is YYEEEE. CDR3 sequence reads: CASSLQDTEAFF. The CDR3 coding sequence is TGTGCCAGCAGCTTGCAGGACACTGAAGCTTTCTTT.

There are many counts of this clonotype. The gene calls are TRBV6-4 and TRBJ2-1; 13 nucleotides agree with TRBD2. After removal of 6 bases from V and 4 bases from J, the junction contained 15 bases not matched to a gene. This CDR3 comprises 19 residues. Germline lookup yields CDR1 MRHNA and CDR2 SNTAGT. The CDR3 spells CASSPTSGGALGVYNEQFF. The CDR3 bases are TGTGCCAGCAGCCCAACTAGCGGGGGGGCCTTGGGGGTTTACAATGAGCAGTTCTTC.